Below are 5 T cell receptor beta chains sequenced from a single sample in a study of blood T cell repertoires in COVID-19. Measured with immunoSEQ multiplex PCR; TCRdb has only the in-frame clones, and not every one. The table includes around 140,000 clones, 88% detected once. Sequenced material: peripheral blood. Receptors were obtained from a man between 65 and 85 years old with active COVID-19.

The V call is TRBV7-2, the J call TRBJ2-1, with a tentative D call TRBD2 (6 bases). Trimming pared 1 base from V and 0 bases from J, leaving 13 bases between. CDR3 size: 17 residues. From germline, CDR1 is SGHTA and CDR2 FQGNSA. The CDR3 region has the DNA TGTGCCAGCAGCTTAGGGCCGGGAGTCGGCTCCTACAATGAGCAGTTCTTC. Protein sequence: CASSLGPGVGSYNEQFF.

The chain combines TRBV30 with TRBJ2-7, with 9 positions matching TRBD1. The germline CDR1 and CDR2 sequences are GTSNPN and SVGIG (reference sequence). The CDR3 runs to 15 residues. Trimming took 0 bases from V and 4 from J; bases not matched to a gene: 7. The CDR3 is CAWSVRGTGSYEQYF. The CDR3 DNA reads as TGTGCCTGGAGTGTAAGGGGGACAGGGAGTTACGAGCAGTACTTC.

J is TRBJ1-1 and V is TRBV11-2, with a weak D call TRBD1 (5 bases). From germline, CDR1 is SGHAT and CDR2 FQNNGV. Trimming pared 3 bases from V and 1 base from J, leaving 9 bases between. This CDR3 has 14 amino acids. The CDR3 protein is CASSFSDTNTEAFF. In nucleotides, the CDR3 is TGTGCCAGCAGCTTCTCGGACACGAACACTGAAGCTTTCTTT.

The rearrangement joins TRBV5-1 to TRBJ2-1; 11 bases line up with TRBD2. CDR1 is SGHRS and CDR2 is YFSETQ in the germline V gene. V was clipped by 4 bases and J by 2 bases; unmatched bases: 5. The CDR3 totals 16 residues. The CDR3, as DNA: TGCGCCAGCAGCCGTAGCGGGGGGGAGCCCTACAATGAGCAGTTCTTC. It codes for CASSRSGGEPYNEQFF.

V and J are TRBV3-1 (or the pseudogene TRBV3-2) and TRBJ2-2; a weak D match, TRBD2 (5 bases). The CDR3 covers 16 residues. Looked up from germline, CDR1 is LGHDT and CDR2 is YNNKEL (reference sequence). The ends were cut back, 4 bases at V and 0 bases at J, with 12 bases in the middle. CDR3 nucleotides: TGTGCCAGCAGCCCTCATGAGCGGACGAACACCGGGGAGCTGTTTTTT. It codes for CASSPHERTNTGELFF.